This T cell receptor (beta chain) derives from a study of shared clonotypes between healthy human individuals. Study results and caveats: Rarefaction indicated that sorted-subset sequencing remained incomplete although depth was large.

After removal of 6 bases from V and 3 bases from J, the junction contained 7 bases not matched to a gene. CDR1 is SNHLY, CDR2 FYNNEI, per germline. The CDR3 consists of 16 residues. Within Nashville, Tennessee resided all donors, each a Caucasian adult. A split of CD4+ cells into CD45RA+ naive and CD45RA-negative memory subsets was performed. As concerns this clone: The antigen remains unidentified.

Sorted-subset replicate PCR reactions contained roughly 210 ng DNA, corresponding to approximately 30,000 T cell genomes. Sequencing used immunoSEQ multiplex PCR; TCRdb keeps in-frame clones, though not all of them. The sample has about 1 million clones; around 74% are singletons. The specimen sequenced was memory CD4+ T cells sorted from blood. Subset specified: CD45RA-negative fraction. The chain recombines TRBV2 with TRBJ1-6; 8 bases match TRBD1. The TCR comes from a man aged 18 to 35 in good health. CDR3 sequence: CASSQDRVIYNSPLHF. DNA for the CDR3: TGTGCCAGCAGCCAGGACAGGGTAATCTATAATTCACCCCTCCACTTT. Variable domain in full (rest from reference TRBV2 and TRBJ1-6): EPEVTQTPSHQVTQMGQEVILRCVPISNHLYFYWYRQILGQKVEFLVSFYNNEISEKSEIFDDQFSVERPDGSNFTLKIRSTKLEDSAMYFCASSQDRVIYNSPLHFGNGTRLTVT.